These 20 T cell receptor beta chains were all obtained from the same sample, sequenced in a study of persistence of HIV-infected CD4 T cells. The immunoSEQ assay was version 4, run in survey mode. Using immunoSEQ multiplex PCR, the repertoire was profiled, and TCRdb retains in-frame clones only, with some absent. The table lists 40,000 to 55,000 clones, 80% to 90% of them singletons. Their target antigens are unknown. Anti-CD3/anti-CD28 beads served as a nonspecific positive control stimulus. Sorting selected CD4+ T cells upregulating both CD40 ligand and CD69. The starting material was CD4+ T cells sorted from PBMCs after roughly 18-hour stimulation, obtained from a patient who received antiretroviral therapy. All receptors come from an adult woman with HIV who was CMV-seropositive.

The chain combines TRBV3-1 (or the pseudogene TRBV3-2) with TRBJ1-1; D ambiguous. The CDR3 contains 15 residues. Trimming pared 1 base from V and 3 bases from J, leaving 12 bases between. Germline CDR1 and CDR2: LGHDT and YNNKEL (reference sequence). The CDR3 DNA reads TGTGCCAGCAGCCAAGTACTCCTCTCGGACACTGAAGCTTTCTTT. This gives the protein CASSQVLLSDTEAFF.

CDR3 region: CASSTQQNQPQHF. CDR3 DNA sequence: TGTGCCAGCAGCACTCAACAGAACCAGCCCCAGCATTTT. The chain employs TRBV9 and TRBJ1-5; D unresolved. Germline V gene data show CDR1 as SGDLS and CDR2 as YYNGEE. The CDR3 loop spans 13 amino acids. Trimming removed 4 bases from V and 7 bases from J, with 12 bases in between.

This rearrangement joins TRBV3-1 (or the pseudogene TRBV3-2) to TRBJ2-1, with D perhaps TRBD2 (6 bases). With 3 bases removed from V and 4 bases from J, the gap between germline ends came to 10 bases. This CDR3 contains 14 residues. In germline, CDR1 is LGHDT, CDR2 YNNKEL (reference sequence). The CDR3 sequence: CASSQDAGYNEQFF. DNA of the CDR3: TGTGCCAGCAGCCAGGACGCGGGGTACAATGAGCAGTTCTTC.

CDR3 DNA sequence: TGTGCCAGCTCACCACCTCGGGGACAGAGGAACACTGAAGCTTTCTTT. The encoded protein is CASSPPRGQRNTEAFF. The rearrangement uses TRBV18 and TRBJ1-1; 7 bases match TRBD1. This CDR3 spans 16 amino acids. From germline, CDR1 is KGHSH and CDR2 LQKENI. The V and J ends lost 0 bases and 1 base, in that order; junction bases with no gene match: 5.

This CDR3 is CASSPRTSGRSTDTQYF. CDR3 nucleotide sequence: TGTGCCAGCAGTCCCCGGACTAGCGGGAGGAGCACAGATACGCAGTATTTT. The genes are TRBV27 and TRBJ2-3, with 14 bases matching TRBD2. V trimming: 5 bases; J trimming: 0 bases; junction bases outside the gene matches: 4. In germline, CDR1 is MNHEY, CDR2 SMNVEV (reference sequence). The CDR3 is 17 amino acids.

The chain couples TRBV27 to TRBJ2-1; 13 bases align to TRBD2. There are 15 residues in the CDR3. Trimming took 8 bases from V and 7 from J; bases not matched to a gene: 8. Germline V gives CDR1 MNHEY, CDR2 SMNVEV (reference sequence). This CDR3 is CASGYPGLAGNEQFF. The CDR3, as DNA: TGTGCCAGCGGATATCCGGGACTAGCGGGAAATGAGCAGTTCTTC.

The chain employs TRBV12-3 or TRBV12-4 and TRBJ2-5, with D maybe TRBD2 (5 bases). The CDR3 runs 12 residues. Trimming cost V 1 base and J 7 bases, with 7 bases left between them. The CDR3 DNA sequence: TGTGCCAGCAGTTTAGGAGAGGGGACCCAGTACTTC. Translating it yields CASSLGEGTQYF.

This clone was observed a few times. The chain couples TRBV5-1 to TRBJ1-3, with a possible D match to TRBD1 (6 bases). The CDR3 spans 15 residues. Germline CDR1 is SGHRS and CDR2 is YFSETQ. V was shortened by 1 base and J by 0 bases, with 8 bases between the two germline ends. CDR3 DNA: TGCGCCAGCAGCTTGCAGGGGCTCTCTGGAAACACCATATATTTT. It encodes CASSLQGLSGNTIYF.

The genes are TRBV5-1 and TRBJ2-3; possible D gene TRBD1, 5 bases. CDR1 is SGHRS, CDR2 YFSETQ, per germline. The CDR3 length is 14 residues. Trimming left V 6 bases short and J 4 bases short, with 15 bases between. The CDR3 is CASTGMGLADTQYF. The CDR3 bases are TGCGCCAGCACAGGGATGGGGCTAGCAGATACGCAGTATTTT.

A few counts support this clone. The V gene is TRBV7-9, the J gene TRBJ1-1; D uncertain. This CDR3 comprises 11 residues. The V end was cut by 5 bases, the J end by 7 bases, with 8 bases between. Germline V gene data show CDR1 as SEHNR and CDR2 as FQNEAQ (reference sequence). CDR3 amino acids: CASSPQFEAFF. The CDR3 DNA sequence: TGTGCCAGCAGCCCTCAGTTTGAAGCTTTCTTT.

The genes are TRBV2 and TRBJ1-6, with a possible D match to TRBD1 (6 bases). The CDR3 has 14 amino acids. Between the trimmed V and J ends, which lost 10 bases and 7 bases, there was a span of 17 bases. CDR1 is SNHLY and CDR2 is FYNNEI in the germline V gene. The CDR3: CATSRQEGNSPLHF. The DNA for the CDR3 is TGTGCCACCTCTCGACAGGAGGGAAATTCACCCCTCCACTTT.

The CDR3 DNA reads as TGTGCCAGCAGTTTAAGCGGTGCCAAAAACATTCAGTACTTC. Translation: CASSLSGAKNIQYF. V usage is TRBV27 and J usage is TRBJ2-4; D might be TRBD2 (5 bases). Germline-derived CDR1 and CDR2 are MNHEY and SMNVEV (reference sequence). This CDR3 is 14 amino acids long. The ends were cut back, 2 bases at V and 1 base at J, with 6 bases in the middle.

The CDR3 nucleotides read TGTGCCAGCAGCTTCAAGTTTAGGGGGCGCTATGGCTACACCTTC. It encodes CASSFKFRGRYGYTF. The chain combines TRBV28 with TRBJ1-2; 7 bases agree with TRBD1. J lost 4 bases, V lost 6 bases, and 11 bases had no gene match. This CDR3 is 15 amino acids long. From germline, CDR1 is MDHEN and CDR2 SYDVKM.

The chain carries TRBV28 and TRBJ2-3; D is ambiguous. This CDR3 spans 12 amino acids. V shed 7 bases and J shed 2 bases, with 7 bases lying between them. Germline V gives CDR1 MDHEN, CDR2 SYDVKM. The CDR3 spells CASTRATDTQYF. The CDR3 region has the DNA TGTGCCAGCACCCGAGCCACAGATACGCAGTATTTT.

The chain carries TRBV28 and TRBJ2-5; 11 bases line up with TRBD2. Losses at the gene ends were 8 bases for V and 4 bases for J; bases not matched to a gene: 18. The germline V gene encodes CDR1 MDHEN and CDR2 SYDVKM. The CDR3 is 18 amino acids. CDR3 sequence (DNA): TGTGCCAGCCCGCCCGAAGGTAGCGGGAGGGCCGTAAGAGAGACCCAGTACTTC. It encodes CASPPEGSGRAVRETQYF.

The chain employs TRBV2 and TRBJ2-3; D is undetermined. V was clipped by 3 bases and J by 0 bases, with 7 bases between them. CDR1 and CDR2 (germline): SNHLY, FYNNEI. This CDR3 has 14 amino acids. The CDR3 spells CASSDSASTDTQYF. In DNA, the CDR3 is TGTGCCAGCAGTGACAGTGCGAGCACAGATACGCAGTATTTT.

The CDR3 nucleotides are TGCAGCGTAGGAAACGGTATGAACACTGAAGCTTTCTTT. Protein: CSVGNGMNTEAFF. J is TRBJ1-1 and V is TRBV29-1; D remains ambiguous. Deletions cut 6 bases from V and 0 bases from J, with 11 bases between. Looked up from germline, CDR1 is SQVTM and CDR2 is ANQGSEA. CDR3 length equals 13 residues.

V is TRBV7-7 and J is TRBJ2-5; 10 bases match TRBD1. The junction had 7 bases not matched to a gene; V was cut back by 5 bases and J by 4 bases. CDR3 length: 15 amino acids. Germline loops: CDR1 SSHAT, CDR2 FNYEAQ (reference sequence). The CDR3 protein is CASSRERTGGETQYF. As DNA, the CDR3 is TGTGCCAGCAGCCGAGAGCGGACAGGGGGAGAGACCCAGTACTTC.

V and J are TRBV6-6 and TRBJ2-7; D gene unclear. The CDR3 consists of 13 residues. The germline CDR1 and CDR2 sequences are MNHNY and SVGAGI (reference sequence). V was shortened by 2 bases and J by 3 bases, with 8 bases between the two germline ends. The CDR3 nucleotides are TGTGCCAGCAGTTACAGGGAAAACTACGAGCAGTACTTC. Translated, it gives CASSYRENYEQYF.

V gene TRBV18 combines with J gene TRBJ2-2, with D hard to call. V was clipped by 0 bases and J by 6 bases, with 5 bases between them. Per germline, CDR1 KGHSH and CDR2 LQKENI. The length of the CDR3 is 13 residues. The CDR3 DNA sequence: TGTGCCAGCTCACCACCGGCCCCCGGGGAGCTGTTTTTT. This encodes CASSPPAPGELFF.